The source of this TCR beta chain is a study of cytomegalovirus exposure and HLA in healthy donors. Study outcomes and limitations: When a later analysis compared HLA-associated TCR beta chains with equally common others, the HLA-associated chains turned out to be more clonally expanded and to have lower generation probabilities. Cytomegalovirus-associated status was assigned to approximately 160 TCR beta chains. Fewer N-insertions (relative to the roughly 630-donor mean) were reportedly seen in an Asian-associated ancestry cluster in a later analysis.

V dropped 5 bases and J dropped 2; count of bases not matched to a gene: 6. From germline, CDR1 is MDHEN and CDR2 SYDVKM. The CDR3 contains 15 residues. 13 Jbeta primers and 60 Vbeta primers were used for the PCR. The assay was immunoSEQ multiplex PCR, and TCRdb's table has in-frame clones only and misses some. The data show about 190,000 clones, with approximately 87% seen just once and 1% to 1.5% held by the top ten. A word on this clone: Its antigen is undetermined.

This receptor was identified in a man aged 25 to 40 in good health and CMV-seronegative. Sequenced sample: PBMCs. V is TRBV28 and J is TRBJ2-7; 10 nucleotides line up with TRBD1. The CDR3, as DNA: TGTGCCAGCAGTCCGCCGGGACAGGGGCCCTACGAGCAGTACTTC. This gives the protein CASSPPGQGPYEQYF.